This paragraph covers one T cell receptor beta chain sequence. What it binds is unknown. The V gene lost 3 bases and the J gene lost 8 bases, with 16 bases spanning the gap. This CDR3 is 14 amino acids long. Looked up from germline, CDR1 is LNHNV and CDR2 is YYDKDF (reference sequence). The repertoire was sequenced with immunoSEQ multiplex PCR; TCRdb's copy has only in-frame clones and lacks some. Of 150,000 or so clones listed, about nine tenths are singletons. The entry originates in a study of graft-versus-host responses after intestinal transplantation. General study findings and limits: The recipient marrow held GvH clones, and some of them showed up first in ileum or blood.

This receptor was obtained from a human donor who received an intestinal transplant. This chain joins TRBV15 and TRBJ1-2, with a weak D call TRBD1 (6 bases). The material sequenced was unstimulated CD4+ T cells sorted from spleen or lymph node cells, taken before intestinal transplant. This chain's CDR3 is CATSRETTGQGYTF. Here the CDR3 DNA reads TGTGCCACCAGCAGGGAGACTACAGGGCAGGGCTACACCTTC.